This T cell receptor (beta chain) was identified in a study of metastatic and nonmetastatic thyroid tumors. TCRdb ran MiXCR on the PCR reads. The repertoire includes about 21,000 clones, approximately 16% of them detected once, and around 20% sits in the top ten. This clone has a count of ten or more. All patients were treatment-naive before thyroid surgery. Germline V gene sequence: CDR1 SGHRS, CDR2 YFSETQ. CDR3 length: 17 residues. Trimming stripped 4 bases from V and 0 bases from J, with 14 bases between. The rearrangement joins TRBV5-1 to TRBJ1-6; D may be TRBD1 (6 bases). Sequencing was done on a sample of blood. This sequence was found in a male donor with papillary thyroid cancer or a benign thyroid nodule (not recorded which). Some clones in this sample may be carry-over from other donors' samples. The DNA of the CDR3 is TGCGCCAGCAGCCGAACCACGGACAGCTCCTATAATTCACCCCTCCACTTT. Protein sequence: CASSRTTDSSYNSPLHF.